This note documents a single T cell receptor beta chain sequence. The sample is drawn from a study of blood T cell repertoires in COVID-19. Study at large: Spain, Italy and the United States supplied samples that represented acute and convalescent COVID-19. Sources were T cells, B-cell-depleted T cells, or PBMCs; the material itself was cDNA or gDNA.

Sequenced by immunoSEQ multiplex PCR; TCRdb stores in-frame clones only, minus some. There are approximately 110,000 clones in the sample; roughly 72% occur only once, and roughly 6.2% lies in the top ten. Sequencing input: peripheral blood. The TCR comes from a man older than 75 with acute or convalescent COVID-19.

The CDR3 loop reads CASSLTVSNQPQHF. The DNA for the CDR3 is TGTGCCAGCAGTTTGACAGTGTCCAATCAGCCCCAGCATTTT. The chain joins TRBV27 to TRBJ1-5; weak D call: TRBD1 (5 bases). CDR3 length: 14 residues. Germline-derived CDR1 and CDR2 are MNHEY and SMNVEV (reference sequence). Trimming shortened V by 3 bases and J by 3 bases, and 9 bases separated the two germline ends.